The 8 T cell receptor beta chains below all came from one sample that was sequenced in a study of cytotoxic CD8 clonotypes in ibrutinib-treated CLL (dated by TCRdb to the early 2020s). In the paper's terms, the time point label means: progressive disease on ibrutinib. Library generation was performed with the immunoSEQ multiplex PCR assay. Sourced from immuneACCESS, this table was stored by TCRdb with only in-frame sequences that have V and J called. A share of the clones is absent; for the studies checked, an unresolved V gene accounts for under half, and the remainder has no known explanation. In this sample the table shows about 300,000 clones, approximately 76% of which occur a single time. The ten largest clones represent around 5.1% of the sample. The input for sequencing was PBMCs, taken at disease progression, from a patient treated with ibrutinib. Every receptor here comes from a human donor with chronic lymphocytic leukemia.

The CDR3 DNA sequence: TGTGCCAGCACTATCCGGGGGACCGGGGAGCTGTTTTTT. Translation gives CASTIRGTGELFF. This chain links TRBV5-4 with TRBJ2-2; D perhaps matches TRBD2 (6 bases). This CDR3 spans 13 amino acids. V lost 6 bases and J lost 5, with 11 bases in between. Germline V gives CDR1 SGHNT, CDR2 YYREEE (reference sequence).

Ten or more counts support this clone. The chain carries TRBV9 and TRBJ2-3; D uncertain. The CDR3 is made up of 14 amino acids. Germline V gene sequence: CDR1 SGDLS, CDR2 YYNGEE. Trimming shortened V by 4 bases and J by 4 bases, and 13 bases separated the two germline ends. The CDR3 reads CASSPRESPDTQYF. The CDR3 DNA reads TGTGCCAGCAGCCCCCGCGAGAGCCCAGATACGCAGTATTTT.

The chain has TRBV2 and TRBJ2-1; D might be TRBD2 (7 bases). Germline CDR1 reads SNHLY; CDR2 reads FYNNEI. V shed 7 bases and J shed 6 bases, with 16 bases lying between them. The CDR3 is made up of 14 amino acids. The CDR3 DNA reads TGTGCCAGCACCGAGGGTAGGGGGGGCAATGAGCAGTTCTTC. This sequence encodes CASTEGRGGNEQFF.

This chain uses TRBV28 with TRBJ1-4; 8 bases match TRBD1. J lost 6 bases, V lost 5 bases, and 11 bases had no gene match. CDR1 is MDHEN, CDR2 SYDVKM, per germline. The CDR3 totals 16 residues. CDR3 DNA: TGTGCCAGCAGTGACCGAGGCCAGGGGGCGGATGAAAAACTGTTTTTT. This translates into CASSDRGQGADEKLFF.

The chain recombines TRBV5-1 with TRBJ1-1; the D is unclear. The CDR3 runs to 11 residues. V was pared by 4 bases and J by 4 bases, with 5 bases between. Germline CDR1 and CDR2: SGHRS and YFSETQ. The CDR3 region has the DNA TGCGCCAGCAGCCCGGGCACTGAAGCTTTCTTT. The encoded protein is CASSPGTEAFF.

This clone showed up just once. This chain uses TRBV30 with TRBJ1-3, with unresolved D. The V end was cut by 0 bases, the J end by 0 bases, with 12 bases between. Germline CDR1 and CDR2: GTSNPN and SVGIG (reference sequence). The CDR3 has 16 amino acids. CDR3 nucleotides: TGTGCCTGGAGTGTATCGCCCCCGAGCTCTGGAAACACCATATATTTT. Its translation: CAWSVSPPSSGNTIYF. The full variable domain, with the rest looked up from reference TRBV30 and TRBJ1-3, is SQTIHQWPATLVQPVGSPLSLECTVEGTSNPNLYWYRQAAGRGLQLLFYSVGIGQISSEVPQNLSASRPQDRQFILSSKKLLLSDSGFYLCAWSVSPPSSGNTIYFGEGSWLTVV.

This clone was observed once. The chain links TRBV25-1 to TRBJ2-7, with D maybe TRBD1 (6 bases). The CDR3 runs 12 residues. With 6 bases removed from V and 8 bases from J, the gap between germline ends came to 14 bases. Germline CDR1 MGHDK, CDR2 SYGVNS. CDR3 region: CASSPQGWKQYF. The DNA for the CDR3 is TGTGCCAGCAGCCCACAGGGTTGGAAGCAGTACTTC.

The rearrangement uses TRBV18 and TRBJ1-3; 7 positions agree with TRBD1. V dropped 1 base and J dropped 1; count of bases not matched to a gene: 4. The CDR3 is 16 amino acids. Germline V CDR1 and CDR2: KGHSH, LQKENI. CDR3 loop: CASSPLDRASGNTIYF. The CDR3 bases are TGTGCCAGCTCACCACTCGACAGGGCGTCTGGAAACACCATATATTTT.